This T cell receptor beta chain was found in a study of low-dose radiotherapy and immunotherapy resistance in tumors. Time point defined: after trial treatment. Treatment here: LDRT plus nivolumab, ipilimumab, low-dose cyclophosphamide and aspirin (RACIN trial). Donors received a regimen that comprised nivolumab, ipilimumab, aspirin, low-dose cyclophosphamide and low-dose radiotherapy. This CDR3 is built from 13 residues. V lost 6 bases to trimming and J lost 3 bases; unmatched junction nucleotides: 2. CDR1 and CDR2 (germline): MDHEN, SYDVKM. TRAV- and TRBV-specific primers were used for first-strand cDNA, which covered alpha and beta chains. TCR amplification involved 15 to 25 PCR cycles with a constant-region primer and V-primer adapter. A single record per CDR3 protein comes from TCRdb applying MiXCR to the reads. The sample consists of around 80,000 distinct CDR3 sequences, around a sixth of them appearing once.

The source material was PBMCs, sampled after low-dose radiotherapy plus immunotherapy. The source is a male donor with prostate cancer. The chain recombines TRBV28 with TRBJ2-7; 10 bases line up with TRBD2. The CDR3 loop is CASRASGSYEQYF. The DNA for the CDR3 is TGTGCCAGCAGAGCTAGCGGGAGCTACGAGCAGTACTTC.